The clone carrying this T cell receptor (beta chain) was detected many times. The record originates from a study of T cells in Graves' hyperthyroidism and ophthalmopathy. Researchers amplified the TCR beta CDR3 regions from RNA transcripts. When the TCR CDR3 underwent first-round RT-PCR, the HTBI primer set was used. TCRdb re-called the multiplex PCR reads with MiXCR, one entry per CDR3 protein. In the table there are roughly 660,000 distinct CDR3 sequences, around a sixth of which are singletons. CDR3 length equals 15 residues. V lost 6 bases and J lost 2; bases outside the gene matches: 6. The V and J genes are TRBV12-3 or TRBV12-4 and TRBJ1-2; TRBD1 agrees at 10 bases. The sequencing input was blood. The TCR was taken from a man in his fifties with Graves' hyperthyroidism. DNA for the CDR3: TGTGCCAGCAGACCCCGGACAGGGGGAAACTATGGCTACACCTTC. Translation gives CASRPRTGGNYGYTF.